These 19 T cell receptor beta chains were sequenced from one sample in a study of T cell responses to AZD1222 COVID-19 vaccine. Here immunoSEQ multiplex PCR was the method, and the copy in TCRdb shows in-frame clones only, minus some. There are tens of thousands of clones in the sample; about 93% occur only once, and roughly 5.6% lies in the top ten. Specimen: peripheral blood, collected on day 0 of MenACWY control vaccination. All receptors derive from an adult in good health.

The gene calls are TRBV2 and TRBJ2-7; D might be TRBD1 (6 bases). The CDR3 contains 13 residues. CDR1 and CDR2 (germline): SNHLY, FYNNEI. Trimming cost V 6 bases and J 4 bases, with 13 bases left between them. The CDR3 DNA is TGTGCCAGCAGGGGGACAATTCCTTACGAGCAGTACTTC. It yields the protein CASRGTIPYEQYF.

CDR3 nucleotide sequence: TGTGCCAGCAGTGAAGCGGAGAGGTTCGGGACAAAGCCGGGGACCTACGAGCAGTACTTC. It yields the protein CASSEAERFGTKPGTYEQYF. The rearrangement joins TRBV6-1 to TRBJ2-7, with a weak D call TRBD1 (6 bases). The germline gives CDR1 MNHNS, CDR2 SASEGT. The CDR3 has 20 amino acids. Trimming cost V 0 bases and J 2 bases, with 26 bases left between them.

The genes are TRBV20-1 and TRBJ1-1; D uncertain. The germline V gene has CDR1 DFQATT and CDR2 SNEGSKA (reference sequence). V lost 3 bases, J lost 0 bases, and 8 bases lay in between. The CDR3 extends over 13 amino acids. The chain's CDR3 is CSASPVMNTEAFF. CDR3 sequence (DNA): TGCAGTGCTAGTCCGGTTATGAACACTGAAGCTTTCTTT.

This clone was recorded a few times. The V and J genes are TRBV6-6 and TRBJ2-2; D gene ambiguous. The V and J ends lost 6 bases and 3 bases respectively, with 5 bases between them. There are 12 residues in the CDR3. Germline V CDR1 and CDR2: MNHNY, SVGAGI (reference sequence). CDR3: CASSPYTGELFF. In nucleotides, the CDR3 is TGTGCCAGCAGCCCGTACACCGGGGAGCTGTTTTTT.

The rearrangement uses TRBV24-1 and TRBJ2-7; 7 nucleotides agree with TRBD1. The trim removed 5 bases at V and 0 bases at J, leaving 0 bases unmatched. CDR3 length: 13 amino acids. CDR1 KGHDR and CDR2 SFDVKD come from the germline V gene. The CDR3 DNA is TGTGCCACCAGTGGGGACAGCTCCTACGAGCAGTACTTC. The encoded protein is CATSGDSSYEQYF.

V and J are TRBV10-1 and TRBJ1-1; D gene ambiguous. Trimming took 2 bases from V and 1 from J, leaving 8 bases between them. The CDR3 sequence is 14 residues long. Germline assignment: CDR1 WNHNN and CDR2 SYGVQD (reference sequence). The DNA for the CDR3 is TGCGCCAGCAGTGAGAGGCGGAAGAACACTGAAGCTTTCTTT. It codes for CASSERRKNTEAFF.

This clone was seen a single time. The gene calls are TRBV2 and TRBJ2-7; 7 bases map to TRBD1. Germline V gives CDR1 SNHLY, CDR2 FYNNEI. There are 13 residues in the CDR3. V dropped 7 bases and J dropped 3; count of bases not matched to a gene: 6. CDR3 sequence: CASIRDRDYEQYF. Here the CDR3 DNA reads TGTGCCAGCATCCGGGACAGAGACTACGAGCAGTACTTC.

V usage is TRBV5-6 and J usage is TRBJ2-5; either TRBD1 or TRBD2 may fit D (5 bases each). The ends were cut back, 0 bases at V and 5 bases at J, with 11 bases in the middle. The V gene's germline CDR1 is SGHDT and CDR2 YYEEEE. This CDR3 is built from 14 residues. CDR3 DNA: TGTGCCAGCAGCTTGGTCTCAGGGACGGAGACCCAGTACTTC. It is translated as CASSLVSGTETQYF.

The chain couples TRBV11-2 to TRBJ2-1; D is undetermined. CDR3 length equals 15 residues. V was trimmed by 1 base and J by 0 bases, leaving 7 bases between them. CDR1 is SGHAT and CDR2 is FQNNGV in the germline V gene. For the CDR3, the DNA is TGTGCCAGCAGCTTAGCAGGCGGCTCCTACAATGAGCAGTTCTTC. Amino acids: CASSLAGGSYNEQFF.

The chain joins TRBV28 to TRBJ2-7, with 7 bases fitting TRBD1. Looked up from germline, CDR1 is MDHEN and CDR2 is SYDVKM. The CDR3 is 16 amino acids. Trimming took 5 bases from V and 0 from J; bases not matched to a gene: 10. The CDR3 is CASSTGTAKFSYEQYF. For the CDR3, the DNA is TGTGCCAGCAGTACCGGGACAGCGAAATTCTCCTACGAGCAGTACTTC.

The chain has TRBV7-2 and TRBJ1-5; the D gene is possibly TRBD1 (5 bases). The CDR3 loop spans 15 amino acids. V was shortened by 2 bases and J by 4 bases, with 12 bases between the two germline ends. Germline V gene lookup returns CDR1 SGHTA and CDR2 FQGNSA. CDR3 sequence (DNA): TGTGCCAGCAGCTTAAATAGGGGACTTAATCAGCCCCAGCATTTT. Translated: CASSLNRGLNQPQHF.

This chain connects TRBV18 to TRBJ2-7; D gene unclear. This CDR3 is 13 amino acids long. Looked up from germline, CDR1 is KGHSH and CDR2 is LQKENI. Trimming pared 2 bases from V and 3 bases from J, leaving 8 bases between. The CDR3 region has the DNA TGTGCCAGCTCACCAGAGGTACACTACGAGCAGTACTTC. The encoded protein is CASSPEVHYEQYF. Using reference TRBV18 and TRBJ2-7 for the parts outside the CDR3, the full variable domain is NAGVMQNPRHLVRRRGQEARLRCSPMKGHSHVYWYRQLPEEGLKFMVYLQKENIIDESGMPKERFSAEFPKEGPSILRIQQVVRGDSAAYFCASSPEVHYEQYFGPGTRLTVT.

This chain links TRBV28 with TRBJ2-2; TRBD1 is a possible D gene (5 bases). Germline V CDR1 and CDR2: MDHEN, SYDVKM. This CDR3 comprises 16 residues. Trimming shortened V by 9 bases and J by 3 bases, and 20 bases separated the two germline ends. The CDR3 bases are TGTGCCAGTTTCAGCGTTAGGGGTCGGTACACCGGGGAGCTGTTTTTT. Translation gives CASFSVRGRYTGELFF.

This chain uses TRBV5-4 with TRBJ2-7, with TRBD2 identical over 9 bases. The germline CDR1 and CDR2 sequences are SGHNT and YYREEE (reference sequence). CDR3 length: 14 residues. V shed 3 bases, J shed 3 bases, and the junction held 4 bases outside the gene matches. CDR3 sequence: CASSSGGRDYEQYF. The DNA for the CDR3 is TGTGCCAGCAGCTCGGGCGGGAGGGACTACGAGCAGTACTTC.

The chain combines TRBV11-2 with TRBJ1-3; D is undetermined. V lost 8 bases and J lost 0, with 5 bases in between. The germline V gene encodes CDR1 SGHAT and CDR2 FQNNGV. The CDR3 spans 12 residues. CDR3 region: CASGTSGNTIYF. CDR3 coding DNA: TGTGCCAGCGGCACCTCTGGAAACACCATATATTTT. The variable domain in full, with the rest retrieved from reference TRBV11-2 and TRBJ1-3, is EAGVAQSPRYKIIEKRQSVAFWCNPISGHATLYWYQQILGQGPKLLIQFQNNGVVDDSQLPKDRFSAERLKGVDSTLKIQPAKLEDSAVYLCASGTSGNTIYFGEGSWLTVV.

The chain carries TRBV3-1 (or the pseudogene TRBV3-2) and TRBJ1-1, with unresolved D. Per the germline V gene, CDR1 is LGHDT and CDR2 is YNNKEL (reference sequence). V lost 2 bases, J lost 4 bases, and 8 bases lay in between. This CDR3 comprises 13 residues. The CDR3 sequence: CASSQLSGTEAFF. The CDR3 DNA reads as TGTGCCAGCAGCCAATTAAGTGGCACTGAAGCTTTCTTT.

The chain couples TRBV5-1 to TRBJ2-3; tentative D call: TRBD2 (5 bases). Per the germline V gene, CDR1 is SGHRS and CDR2 is YFSETQ. The CDR3 length is 14 residues. Trimming removed 2 bases at V and 2 bases at J, with 9 bases between. The CDR3 is CASSFGEPTDTQYF. Written as DNA, the CDR3 is TGCGCCAGCAGCTTCGGGGAACCCACAGATACGCAGTATTTT.

The chain combines TRBV6-5 with TRBJ2-7; tentatively, D is TRBD1 or TRBD2 (7 bases each). With 5 bases removed from V and 4 bases from J, the gap between germline ends came to 18 bases. CDR1 and CDR2 (germline): MNHEY, SVGAGI. This CDR3 spans 15 amino acids. The CDR3 reads CASSPAGEGAYEQYF. The DNA for the CDR3 is TGTGCCAGCAGTCCGGCCGGGGAGGGGGCATACGAGCAGTACTTC.

The J gene is TRBJ1-2, the V gene TRBV18, with TRBD1 identical over 9 bases. Germline-derived CDR1 and CDR2 are KGHSH and LQKENI. The CDR3 consists of 15 residues. J gave up 6 bases and V 0 bases, and 5 bases lay outside the gene matches. The CDR3 here is CASSPPGTGTDGYTF. Here the CDR3 DNA reads TGTGCCAGCTCACCACCCGGGACAGGGACGGATGGCTACACCTTC.